Below, one TCR beta chain is given with its context. The V gene lost 3 bases and the J gene lost 7 bases, with 18 bases spanning the gap. This CDR3 is built from 16 residues. From germline, CDR1 is KGHDR and CDR2 SFDVKD. The record originates from a study of blood T cell repertoires in COVID-19. Study-wide context: Samples came from the United States, Italy and Spain, spanning acute and convalescent COVID-19.

Source study methods: By means of reference gene primer amplification, nucleated cell counts were estimated. The table came from immunoSEQ multiplex PCR; TCRdb's copy has only in-frame clones and leaves some out. That table furnishes V, J and clone size, whereas the DNA furnished D and trimming. Here the sample spans some 64,000 clones, 72% being singletons. The sample comprised peripheral blood. V gene TRBV24-1 combines with J gene TRBJ2-1; weak D call: TRBD2 (6 bases). This receptor was identified in a woman in her 70s with COVID-19, enrolled during active disease. This chain's CDR3 is CATSDPSSVKRNEQFF. CDR3 DNA sequence: TGTGCCACCAGTGATCCCTCTAGCGTCAAGAGGAATGAGCAGTTCTTC.